The rows below give T cell receptor beta chains drawn from one sample of a study of beta chain features in type 1 diabetes. Sequenced by immunoSEQ multiplex PCR; TCRdb stores in-frame clones only, minus some. The sample consists of about 340,000 clones, approximately 15% of them appearing once. The sequenced sample consisted of naive CD4+ T cells from blood. Receptors were obtained from a woman aged 18-35 years with type 1 diabetes. CDR3s include the opening cysteine and the closing phenylalanine or tryptophan. The order of the fields is J gene, D gene, clone size, V gene, CDR3 DNA, CDR3 protein. D genes are given only for firm matches. Size values are once, few and many counts, or a class for expanded clones, and some rows have none.

j_gene: TRBJ2-5
d_gene: TRBD1
abundance: .
v_gene: TRBV25-1
CDR3nt: TGTGCCAGCAGTGGATCTCCGGGACAGTCCCCTTACCAAGAGACCCAGTACTTC
CDR3aa: CASSGSPGQSPYQETQYF

j_gene: TRBJ2-2
d_gene: TRBD2
abundance: few
v_gene: TRBV27
CDR3nt: TGTGCCAGCCTAAAAAGCGGGGTCACCGGGGAGCTGTTTTTT
CDR3aa: CASLKSGVTGELFF

j_gene: TRBJ1-2
d_gene: .
abundance: .
v_gene: TRBV28
CDR3nt: TGTGCCAGCAGTTTGCCCAGCTATGGCTACACCTTC
CDR3aa: CASSLPSYGYTF

j_gene: TRBJ2-3
d_gene: .
abundance: .
v_gene: TRBV5-1
CDR3nt: TGCGCCAGCTCTTTTATTGGAGCAGATACGCAGTATTTT
CDR3aa: CASSFIGADTQYF

j_gene: TRBJ2-2
d_gene: .
abundance: few
v_gene: TRBV5-1
CDR3nt: TGCGCCAGCAGCATACCGACAGTGAACACCGGGGAGCTGTTTTTT
CDR3aa: CASSIPTVNTGELFF

j_gene: TRBJ2-7
d_gene: .
abundance: .
v_gene: TRBV4-2
CDR3nt: TGTGCCAGCAGCCAAGATCTTGACTCCTCCTACGAGCAGTACTTC
CDR3aa: CASSQDLDSSYEQYF

j_gene: TRBJ1-5
d_gene: .
abundance: .
v_gene: TRBV10-2
CDR3nt: TGCGCCAGCAGTGAGTTTCACAATCAGCCCCAGCATTTT
CDR3aa: CASSEFHNQPQHF

j_gene: TRBJ2-1
d_gene: .
abundance: few
v_gene: TRBV19
CDR3nt: TGTGCCAGTAGTATAGGGCGGGCCCCCTCCGACAATGAGCAGTTCTTC
CDR3aa: CASSIGRAPSDNEQFF

j_gene: TRBJ1-5
d_gene: TRBD1
abundance: few
v_gene: TRBV18
CDR3nt: TGTGCCAGCTCGTCAGGGACAGCGCATAGCAATCAGCCCCAGCATTTT
CDR3aa: CASSSGTAHSNQPQHF

j_gene: TRBJ1-2
d_gene: .
abundance: few
v_gene: TRBV5-4
CDR3nt: TGTGCCAGCAGCCCTGGACAGATAGACTATGGCTACACCTTC
CDR3aa: CASSPGQIDYGYTF

j_gene: TRBJ2-6
d_gene: .
abundance: .
v_gene: TRBV5-6
CDR3nt: TGTGCCAGCAGCTTGGAGCTTGGGGCCAACGTCCTGACTTTC
CDR3aa: CASSLELGANVLTF

j_gene: TRBJ2-7
d_gene: TRBD1
abundance: few
v_gene: TRBV28
CDR3nt: TGTGCCAGCAGTTTATTAGGGACAGGGGGCACCGAGCAGTACTTC
CDR3aa: CASSLLGTGGTEQYF

j_gene: TRBJ2-2
d_gene: TRBD1
abundance: few
v_gene: TRBV19
CDR3nt: TGTGCCTCCCGGGACAGGGGTGTTAAGAACACCGGGGAGCTGTTTTTT
CDR3aa: CASRDRGVKNTGELFF

j_gene: TRBJ2-3
d_gene: TRBD2
abundance: .
v_gene: TRBV5-4
CDR3nt: TGTGCCAGCAGCTTGGGGCTAGCGGGAGGCACTGGCACAGATACGCAGTATTTT
CDR3aa: CASSLGLAGGTGTDTQYF

j_gene: TRBJ2-1
d_gene: TRBD1
abundance: few
v_gene: TRBV9
CDR3nt: TGTGCCAGCAGCTTCCGGGACAGACCCTACAATGAGCAGTTCTTC
CDR3aa: CASSFRDRPYNEQFF

j_gene: TRBJ1-1
d_gene: .
abundance: few
v_gene: TRBV9
CDR3nt: TGTGCCAGCAGCACCTACAGGGACACTGAAGCTTTCTTT
CDR3aa: CASSTYRDTEAFF

j_gene: TRBJ1-4
d_gene: .
abundance: .
v_gene: TRBV10-2
CDR3nt: TGCGCCAGCAGAGGGGCACATAATGAAAAACTGTTTTTT
CDR3aa: CASRGAHNEKLFF

j_gene: TRBJ2-1
d_gene: TRBD2
abundance: few
v_gene: TRBV5-4
CDR3nt: TGTGCCAGCAGCGACAGGACTAGCGGGATTCTAGACAATGAGCAGTTCTTC
CDR3aa: CASSDRTSGILDNEQFF

j_gene: TRBJ2-2
d_gene: TRBD1
abundance: few
v_gene: TRBV19
CDR3nt: TGTGCCAGTAGTGTTGACAGGGTTACTACCGGGGAGCTGTTTTTT
CDR3aa: CASSVDRVTTGELFF

j_gene: TRBJ2-1
d_gene: TRBD2
abundance: .
v_gene: TRBV9
CDR3nt: TGTGCCAGCAGCGGCCGCGGGGGAACCTACAATGAGCAGTTCTTC
CDR3aa: CASSGRGGTYNEQFF

j_gene: TRBJ2-1
d_gene: TRBD2
abundance: few
v_gene: TRBV5-4
CDR3nt: TGTGCCAGCAGCGGTGGCGGAAGCGGGAGTATTGATGAGCAGTTCTTC
CDR3aa: CASSGGGSGSIDEQFF

j_gene: TRBJ2-6
d_gene: .
abundance: .
v_gene: TRBV6-5
CDR3nt: TGTGCCAGCAGTTCGGTTCCGGGAACTGGGGCCAACGTCCTGACTTTC
CDR3aa: CASSSVPGTGANVLTF

j_gene: TRBJ2-2
d_gene: .
abundance: few
v_gene: TRBV18
CDR3nt: TGTGCCAGCTCACCTACGAGAGTATCCACCGGGGAGCTGTTTTTT
CDR3aa: CASSPTRVSTGELFF

j_gene: TRBJ2-2
d_gene: .
abundance: few
v_gene: TRBV15
CDR3nt: TGTGCCACCAGCAGGGAGTCGGGCACCGGGGAGCTGTTTTTT
CDR3aa: CATSRESGTGELFF

j_gene: TRBJ2-5
d_gene: TRBD2
abundance: .
v_gene: TRBV25-1
CDR3nt: TGTGCCAGCAGTGTAGCGGGAAATAGGGAGACCCAGTACTTC
CDR3aa: CASSVAGNRETQYF

j_gene: TRBJ1-1
d_gene: .
abundance: few
v_gene: TRBV2
CDR3nt: TGTGCCAGCAGTGGTGGAGGTCGTGAAGCTTTCTTT
CDR3aa: CASSGGGREAFF

j_gene: TRBJ1-2
d_gene: .
abundance: .
v_gene: TRBV5-1
CDR3nt: TGCGCCAGCAGCCAACCCGGGACACTGTACACCTTC
CDR3aa: CASSQPGTLYTF

j_gene: TRBJ2-5
d_gene: TRBD2
abundance: few
v_gene: TRBV7-7
CDR3nt: TGTGCCAGCAGCTTAGGTCAGGTTAGCGGGAGAAGAGCAGAGACCCAGTACTTC
CDR3aa: CASSLGQVSGRRAETQYF

j_gene: TRBJ2-7
d_gene: TRBD1
abundance: .
v_gene: TRBV7-9
CDR3nt: TGTGCCAGCAGCTCACGGACAGGGGAGGAAGAGCAGTACTTC
CDR3aa: CASSSRTGEEEQYF

j_gene: TRBJ1-1
d_gene: TRBD1
abundance: .
v_gene: TRBV4-2
CDR3nt: TGTGCCAGCAGCCCCTCCGGGACAGGGTCCACTGAAGCTTTCTTT
CDR3aa: CASSPSGTGSTEAFF

j_gene: TRBJ2-2
d_gene: .
abundance: .
v_gene: TRBV2
CDR3nt: TGTGCCAGCAGCGTCTTTTCGACCGGGGAGCTGTTTTTT
CDR3aa: CASSVFSTGELFF

j_gene: TRBJ1-4
d_gene: TRBD1
abundance: .
v_gene: TRBV4-1
CDR3nt: TGCGCCAGCAGCCAGGGACAGCTTAATGAAAAACTGTTTTTT
CDR3aa: CASSQGQLNEKLFF

j_gene: TRBJ2-6
d_gene: .
abundance: .
v_gene: TRBV19
CDR3nt: TGTGCCAGTAGTGAGCGGTCGGCCGGGGCCAACGTCCTGACTTTC
CDR3aa: CASSERSAGANVLTF

j_gene: TRBJ1-5
d_gene: .
abundance: .
v_gene: TRBV19
CDR3nt: TGTGCCAGTAGTATCGGGGGTGGACAGCCCCAGCATTTT
CDR3aa: CASSIGGGQPQHF

j_gene: TRBJ1-5
d_gene: TRBD1
abundance: few
v_gene: TRBV15
CDR3nt: TGTGCCACCAGCAGATCAGACAGGGCCCCCCAGCATTTT
CDR3aa: CATSRSDRAPQHF

j_gene: TRBJ2-5
d_gene: TRBD2
abundance: few
v_gene: TRBV7-2
CDR3nt: TGTGCCAGCAGCCCGGGACTAGGGGAGACCCAGTACTTC
CDR3aa: CASSPGLGETQYF

j_gene: TRBJ2-1
d_gene: TRBD2
abundance: few
v_gene: TRBV9
CDR3nt: TGTGCCAGCAGCGTAGGGACTAGCGGGAGCTCCTACAATGAGCAGTTCTTC
CDR3aa: CASSVGTSGSSYNEQFF